The next 16 T cell receptor beta chains were all read from a single sample in a study of T-cell memory formation after mild COVID-19. Using its own MiXCR run on the 5' RACE reads, TCRdb lists one record per CDR3 protein. The sample lists approximately 440,000 distinct CDR3 sequences; around 20% were seen once. Sample: PBMCs or a T cell subset sorted from them (not recorded which). The receptors originated from an adult woman who had mild COVID-19 (a few samples of this study predate the infection). Cell type and time point are not known.

This clonotype has a handful of counts. The rearrangement links TRBV18 to TRBJ2-7; 13 nucleotides align to TRBD2. Trimming at V came to 2 bases and at J to 3 bases, leaving 4 bases not matched to a gene. The germline V gene encodes CDR1 KGHSH and CDR2 LQKENI. The CDR3 is 16 amino acids. The CDR3 region has the DNA TGTGCCAGCTCACCAAGGGGACTAGCGGGATTCTACGAGCAGTACTTC. Encoded protein: CASSPRGLAGFYEQYF. The variable domain in full, with the rest retrieved from reference TRBV18 and TRBJ2-7, is NAGVMQNPRHLVRRRGQEARLRCSPMKGHSHVYWYRQLPEEGLKFMVYLQKENIIDESGMPKERFSAEFPKEGPSILRIQQVVRGDSAAYFCASSPRGLAGFYEQYFGPGTRLTVT.

This clonotype showed up just a few times. CDR3 in amino acids: CASSFGLQGNEKLFF. In DNA, the CDR3 is TGTGCCAGCAGTTTTGGATTACAGGGGAATGAAAAACTGTTTTTT. The gene calls are TRBV6-1 and TRBJ1-4; 7 bases are a match to TRBD1. Germline V CDR1 and CDR2: MNHNS, SASEGT. With V trimmed by 5 bases and J by 5 bases, 8 bases remained unmatched. This CDR3 contains 15 residues.

This clonotype was detected only a few times. This rearrangement joins TRBV10-3 to TRBJ2-1; TRBD2 aligns across 15 bases. From germline, CDR1 is ENHRY and CDR2 SYGVKD. The CDR3 loop spans 17 amino acids. The V gene end was trimmed by 5 bases and the J gene end by 4 bases; junction bases not matched to a gene: 6. The CDR3 DNA is TGTGCCATCAGTACTGGGACTAGCGGGGGGTCGTACAATGAGCAGTTCTTC. This sequence encodes CAISTGTSGGSYNEQFF.

The chain has TRBV3-1 and TRBJ1-4, with TRBD1 matching 7 bases. This CDR3 has 14 amino acids. Germline assignment: CDR1 LGHDT and CDR2 YNNKEL (reference sequence). V dropped 2 bases and J dropped 11; count of bases not matched to a gene: 8. The CDR3 DNA reads as TGTGCCAGCAGCCAATTCGTCCCGACAGGGAAACTGTTTTTT. Translating it yields CASSQFVPTGKLFF.

This clonotype has only a few counts. The chain carries TRBV4-1 and TRBJ1-2; D not resolved. V was trimmed by 1 base and J by 4 bases, leaving 10 bases between them. The CDR3 length is 14 residues. Germline V gene data show CDR1 as MGHRA and CDR2 as YSYEKL. CDR3 sequence (DNA): TGCGCCAGCAGCCAAGGGGTAGGAGTCTATGGCTACACCTTC. Protein product: CASSQGVGVYGYTF.

The chain has TRBV10-3 and TRBJ1-1; D is uncertain. CDR1 is ENHRY, CDR2 SYGVKD, per germline. Trimming stripped 3 bases from V and 0 bases from J, with 5 bases between. This CDR3 is 13 amino acids long. CDR3 region: CAISDSMNTEAFF. In nucleotides, the CDR3 is TGTGCCATCAGTGACAGCATGAACACTGAAGCTTTCTTT.

The chain has TRBV11-3 and TRBJ2-1, with TRBD1 matching 8 bases. The CDR3 is 15 residues long. V shed 6 bases, J shed 5 bases, and the junction held 9 bases outside the gene matches. Germline values: CDR1 SGHNT, CDR2 YENEEA. CDR3 DNA sequence: TGTGCCAGCAGTTATTCCGGGACAGGCAACAATGAGCAGTTCTTC. It encodes CASSYSGTGNNEQFF.

This clonotype was detected only a few times. The V call is TRBV27, the J call TRBJ1-5; the D is unclear. Per germline, CDR1 MNHEY and CDR2 SMNVEV (reference sequence). This CDR3 region has 13 residues. Deletions cut 7 bases from V and 4 bases from J, with 11 bases between. CDR3 DNA: TGTGCCAGCACCCCTGGGCCTAATCAGCCCCAGCATTTT. It codes for CASTPGPNQPQHF.

Many counts were recorded for this clonotype. J is TRBJ1-2 and V is TRBV6-2 or TRBV6-3; no firm D call. This CDR3 is 13 amino acids long. Trimming took off 0 bases at V and 4 bases at J, with 6 bases between the two ends. The germline V gene encodes CDR1 MNHEY and CDR2 SVGEGT. The CDR3 loop is CASSYSGSYGYTF. CDR3 in DNA: TGTGCCAGCAGTTACTCAGGGAGCTATGGCTACACCTTC.

The chain uses TRBV6-5 and TRBJ1-1; D not resolved. The germline V gene has CDR1 MNHEY and CDR2 SVGAGI. Trimming removed 7 bases from V and 0 bases from J, with 15 bases in between. The CDR3 length is 15 residues. The CDR3 sequence: CASIPRAGLNTEAFF. The CDR3 DNA is TGTGCCAGCATCCCCCGGGCAGGTTTGAACACTGAAGCTTTCTTT.

This clonotype was counted a few times. This sequence joins TRBV5-1 and TRBJ2-7; D remains unclear. Germline-derived CDR1 and CDR2 are SGHRS and YFSETQ. The V end was cut by 0 bases, the J end by 2 bases, with 12 bases between. The CDR3 is 15 residues long. The DNA of the CDR3 is TGCGCCAGCAGCTTGGTCCCGAGGCCCCCCTACGAGCAGTACTTC. It yields the protein CASSLVPRPPYEQYF. Full variable domain (missing parts from reference TRBV5-1 and TRBJ2-7): KAGVTQTPRYLIKTRGQQVTLSCSPISGHRSVSWYQQTPGQGLQFLFEYFSETQRNKGNFPGRFSGRQFSNSRSEMNVSTLELGDSALYLCASSLVPRPPYEQYFGPGTRLTVT.

The J gene is TRBJ1-1, the V gene TRBV12-3 or TRBV12-4, with D maybe TRBD1 (5 bases). V was shortened by 3 bases and J by 11 bases, with 13 bases between the two germline ends. CDR3 size: 12 residues. CDR3 DNA sequence: TGTGCCAGCAGTTTGGGGGGGAAGAGGGCTTTCTTT. Translation: CASSLGGKRAFF.

In nucleotides, the CDR3 is TGTGCCAGCAGCCCACTAGCGGGTGGGGCCACCGGGGAGCTGTTTTTT. Translated, it gives CASSPLAGGATGELFF. The rearrangement uses TRBV11-2 and TRBJ2-2, with 9 nucleotides matching TRBD2. The germline CDR1 and CDR2 sequences are SGHAT and FQNNGV. V gave up 5 bases and J gave up 4 bases; unmatched junction bases: 8. This CDR3 is built from 16 residues.

This clonotype was found a few times. The chain has TRBV9 and TRBJ1-1, with D perhaps TRBD1 (6 bases). The germline gives CDR1 SGDLS, CDR2 YYNGEE. The CDR3 has 15 residues. V was pared by 4 bases and J by 4 bases, with 17 bases between. The CDR3 nucleotides are TGTGCCAGCAGCCTCGACCGGGCAGGGGCCACTGAAGCTTTCTTT. Residues: CASSLDRAGATEAFF.

The J gene is TRBJ2-7, the V gene TRBV5-1; 9 bases are a match to TRBD1. Germline V gives CDR1 SGHRS, CDR2 YFSETQ. This CDR3 comprises 15 residues. The V gene end was trimmed by 4 bases and the J gene end by 0 bases; junction bases not matched to a gene: 5. The CDR3 nucleotides read TGCGCCAGCAGCCACGACAGGGGGAGCTCCTACGAGCAGTACTTC. It translates to CASSHDRGSSYEQYF.

This clonotype was found a few times. V is TRBV5-5 and J is TRBJ2-2; TRBD1 might be the D (6 bases). Trimming removed 4 bases from V and 6 bases from J, with 16 bases in between. The CDR3 has 15 amino acids. CDR1 SGHKS and CDR2 YYEKEE come from the germline V gene (reference sequence). The CDR3 protein is CASSQGQRGSGELFF. The CDR3 nucleotides are TGTGCCAGCAGCCAAGGACAGCGTGGGTCCGGGGAGCTGTTTTTT.